This TCR beta chain was obtained from a study of brain T cells in children with intractable seizures. The sequenced cases were selected for having the highest brain T cell transcript signatures. At least one anti-epileptic drug was given before surgery. Libraries were prepared by immunoSEQ multiplex PCR; TCRdb keeps only in-frame clonotypes and omits some of them. This table holds around 70,000 clones, just over 90% found once. Study observations and caveats: Pre- and post-surgery blood differed in depth, so pre-surgery absences may be undersampling.

With 1 base removed from V and 0 bases from J, the gap between germline ends came to 7 bases. CDR1 LGHNA and CDR2 YNFKEQ come from the germline V gene. This CDR3 has 16 residues. For this clone: Its antigen is not identified.

This sample comprised peripheral blood, obtained at surgery. The source of this sequence is a boy under three years old with tuberous sclerosis and intractable seizures. The chain links TRBV4-2 to TRBJ1-6; D gene uncertain. The CDR3 is CASSQARSSYNSPLHF. In DNA form, the CDR3 reads TGTGCCAGCAGCCAAGCCCGGAGCTCCTATAATTCACCCCTCCACTTT.